This T cell receptor beta chain appears in the sequencing data of a study of CD8 T cells in Susac syndrome. General study results and limits: As the study acknowledged, the number of individuals in its TCR sequencing and HLA analysis was relatively small.

Comments on this clonotype: What it binds is not known.

Random hexamers were used to reverse transcribe the RNA input (about 0.5 to 1 ug). In TCRdb, the immunoSEQ multiplex PCR reads were re-called with MiXCR into one record per CDR3 protein. Of about 440,000 distinct CDR3 sequences detected, around 85% appear once; the ten largest clones hold about 0.12%. This sequence was found in a human donor with multiple sclerosis. Sequenced sample: CD8+ T cells from PBMCs.

The CDR3 nucleotides read TGTGCCAGCAGCAGCGATGGTACAGCCTACGAGCAGTACTTC. It specifies CASSSDGTAYEQYF. V usage is TRBV11-2 and J usage is TRBJ2-7; D remains ambiguous. In germline, CDR1 is SGHAT, CDR2 FQNNGV. The CDR3 totals 14 residues. Trimming pared 5 bases from V and 2 bases from J, leaving 13 bases between.